This T cell receptor (beta chain) was found in a study of read filtering for tumor transcriptome and immune sequencing. Study-wide background: Roughly 8 patients were R-ISS I, approximately 15 were R-ISS II, 6 or 7 were R-ISS III.

From about 400 ng of RNA, a library with molecular barcoded alpha/delta and beta/gamma adaptors was made. TCRdb re-derived calls from the reads in MiXCR, one entry per CDR3 protein. The sample has about 62,000 distinct CDR3 sequences, around 20% seen once. This clonotype was picked up many times. Germline V gives CDR1 SGHKS, CDR2 YYEKEE (reference sequence). This CDR3 spans 17 amino acids. The junction had 5 bases not matched to a gene; V was cut back by 3 bases and J by 0 bases. The sample consisted of a population of CD138-negative cells sorted from bone marrow. The clonotype was recovered from a donor aged 40 or older with multiple myeloma. The genes are TRBV5-5 and TRBJ2-6; 8 bases align to TRBD1. The CDR3 loop reads CASSWTGFTSGANVLTF. The CDR3 DNA reads TGTGCCAGCAGCTGGACAGGGTTCACCTCTGGGGCCAACGTCCTGACTTTC.